This T cell receptor (beta chain) was identified during a study of shared clonotypes between healthy human individuals (dated by TCRdb to about 2020). Study-wide context: A couple of women and a few men aged 18 to 49 years were included in the cohort. To increase sequencing depth and limit assay-specific biases, different laboratories used diverse techniques to prepare libraries and sequence TCR repertoires. Between about 0.85 and 8.9 billion PBMCs per donor were obtained by leukapheresis. To estimate repertoire size and how much clonotypes are shared between individuals, the study performed deep sequencing of blood TCR repertoires from a handful of healthy adults. For each donor, three plates each were used for CD4 naive and CD4 memory, two plates were used for CD8 naive, and one plate was used for CD8 memory. What the work shows at the level of the full study, not this receptor alone: Sampling was restricted to blood, and TCR repertoires in tissues likely differ from the TCR repertoires found in blood. Incomplete sequencing was indicated by rarefaction of sorted-subset datasets, despite the large sequencing depth. Pairwise subsampling indicated that sequencing depth was expected to affect the degree of clonotype sharing among donors. Sharing across a few donors was observed for 5% to 6.5% of naive CD4, under 4% of naive CD8, over 2% of memory CD4, and roughly 0.4% of memory CD8 clonotypes. Compared with non-shared clonotypes, clonotypes shared by all four sorted-subset donors had higher generation probabilities. The genetic and exposure-history diversity represented was limited by the small number of donors. Naive subsets generally had larger estimated clonotype richness than memory subsets did.

TCR CDR3 regions were amplified from genomic DNA by multiplex PCR using the deep immunoSEQ assay. Genomic DNA extracted from each cell subset was distributed evenly over all wells of several immunoSEQ 96-well plates, and each plate served as one replicate. For sorted subsets, approximately 210 ng genomic DNA, equal to some 28,000 T cell genomes, was loaded into each replicate PCR. Purified libraries were quantified with a Qubit 3.0 fluorometer, sized on a Bioanalyzer 2100, and re-quantified with the KAPA Library Quantification kit. A separate single-read 150-cycle Illumina NextSeq 550 flow cell was used to sequence each immunoSEQ 96-well plate. For the original study's pipeline: The immunoSEQ output contained only junctional sequences without quality scores, so filtering could not match that applied to full-length reads. Sequences were annotated with PyIR, a Python wrapper for IgBLAST v1.9, using IMGT germline references to assign V/J genes and CDR3. Reads were removed for weak V/J assignments (E-value above 1e-6), missing CDR3, stop codons, out-of-frame junctions, or ambiguous translated residues. V3J clonotypes were defined as sequences sharing the same inferred V gene, J gene, and CDR3 amino acid sequence. To compute the percentage overlap between repertoires, the number of shared unique clonotypes was divided by the size of the smaller repertoire. Three approaches were used to assess repertoire richness: RTK rarefaction, the Chao1 estimator, and Recon v2.1 estimates of unobserved clonotypes. For all TCRbeta clonotypes obtained by the gDNA method from four donors, generation probabilities were computed with OLGA. TCRdb obtained this table from immuneACCESS and retained in-frame rearrangements with V and J assigned. These tables miss some clones; where compared with another copy, unresolved V genes account for less than half of the shortfall, and the remainder is unexplained. The DNA was the basis for D and trimming; V, J and clone size are from that table. The sample profile shows about 600,000 clones; roughly 97% of them were found once. The ten largest clones take up 0.045% to 0.06% of the sample.

The donors were healthy, HIV-negative adults with no recently reported acute infections or vaccinations. Every donor was a Caucasian adult residing in Nashville, Tennessee, USA. CD4+ T cells were enriched by magnetic negative selection, after which naive cells were positively selected on CD45RA and the negative fraction was taken as the memory subset. Blood was obtained by leukapheresis, after which PBMCs were separated by Ficoll-Histopaque density gradient centrifugation and cryopreserved in liquid nitrogen vapor phase. Analytical flow cytometry was used to check the purity and quantity of every magnetically sorted T cell population. Each sorted fraction had its genomic DNA isolated and then quantified by UV absorbance on a Nanodrop 2000c. A note on this clone: Its antigen has not been determined. No base qualities exist here, and no much larger clone lies one base off it.

V has 4 bases trimmed and J has 5 bases trimmed; junction bases matching no gene number 11. Including cysteine and phenylalanine, the CDR3 has 15 amino acids. This entry keeps only the CDR3 DNA: 45 bases, framed from base 1. The germline V gene provides CDR1 KGHSH and CDR2 LQKENI. The receptor chain draws on TRBV18 and TRBJ2-7; 7 central nucleotides agree with TRBD1. The sequenced material came from naive CD4+ T cells sorted from blood. The intended sense of this specimen's cell subset or site label: CD45RA+ positively selected. This receptor was identified in a woman aged 30 to 39 in good health. The DNA is as follows: TGTGCCAGCTCACTACCGGGACAGCCCAACCACGAGCAGTACTTC. Its coded protein is CASSLPGQPNHEQYF. Where the CDR3 stops, the reference TRBV18 and TRBJ2-7 genes take over; the full variable domain is NAGVMQNPRHLVRRRGQEARLRCSPMKGHSHVYWYRQLPEEGLKFMVYLQKENIIDESGMPKERFSAEFPKEGPSILRIQQVVRGDSAAYFCASSLPGQPNHEQYFGPGTRLTVT.